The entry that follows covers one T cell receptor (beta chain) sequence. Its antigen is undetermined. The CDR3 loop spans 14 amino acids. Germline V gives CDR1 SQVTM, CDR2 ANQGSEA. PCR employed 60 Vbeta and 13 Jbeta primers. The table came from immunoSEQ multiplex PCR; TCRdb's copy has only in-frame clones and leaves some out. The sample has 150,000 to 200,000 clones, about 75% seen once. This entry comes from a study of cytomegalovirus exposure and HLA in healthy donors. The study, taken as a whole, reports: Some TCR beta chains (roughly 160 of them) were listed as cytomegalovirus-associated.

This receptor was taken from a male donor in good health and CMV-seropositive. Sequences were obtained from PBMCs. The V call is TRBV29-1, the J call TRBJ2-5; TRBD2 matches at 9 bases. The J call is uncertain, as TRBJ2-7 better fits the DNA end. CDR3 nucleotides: TGCAGCGTTGCCCCGTCTAGCGGGGCCTACGAGCAGTACTTC. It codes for CSVAPSSGAYEQYF.